Listed below are T cell receptor beta chains from one sample, sequenced in a study of T-cell memory formation after mild COVID-19. Each CDR3 protein is one row after TCRdb ran MiXCR on the 5' RACE reads. The sample shows more than 120,000 distinct CDR3 sequences, 6% to 7% of them seen only once. The source material was PBMCs or a T cell subset sorted from them (not recorded which). The receptor source for this set is an adult woman who had mild COVID-19 (a few samples of this study predate the infection). Cell type and time point are not known. Each CDR3 is given with its conserved first and last residue. A D gene is named only where the DNA matches it firmly. A clone size is listed for some rows: how often the clone was seen (once, few, many), or a class if it is expanded.

cdr3_nt: TGTGCCAGCACCGGAGGGGCGGGGGGGGCCCAAGAGACCCAGTACTTC
cdr3_aa: CASTGGAGGAQETQYF
j_call: TRBJ2-5
clone_size: NA
v_call: TRBV12-3/TRBV12-4
d_call: TRBD2

cdr3_nt: TGCGCCAGCAGCCTCGTCGGGGGATCCTCTGGAAACACCATATATTTT
cdr3_aa: CASSLVGGSSGNTIYF
j_call: TRBJ1-3
clone_size: many
v_call: TRBV4-3
d_call: NA

cdr3_nt: TGTGCCAGCAGCGGAACCGGGACTAGGGCCTACAATGAGCAGTTCTTC
cdr3_aa: CASSGTGTRAYNEQFF
j_call: TRBJ2-1
clone_size: many
v_call: TRBV6-2/TRBV6-3
d_call: TRBD2

cdr3_nt: TGTGCCAGCAGCTTTGGTGCAACTAATGAAAAACTGTTTTTT
cdr3_aa: CASSFGATNEKLFF
j_call: TRBJ1-4
clone_size: many
v_call: TRBV5-6
d_call: NA

cdr3_nt: TGTGCCAGCAGTCCACTGGACAGGGATGCCGGGGAGCTGTTTTTT
cdr3_aa: CASSPLDRDAGELFF
j_call: TRBJ2-2
clone_size: few
v_call: TRBV12-3/TRBV12-4
d_call: TRBD1

cdr3_nt: TGCAGCGCCGGAGGCCGAGGACAGGGTTTTGGTTCGGACGAGCAGTACTTC
cdr3_aa: CSAGGRGQGFGSDEQYF
j_call: TRBJ2-7
clone_size: many
v_call: TRBV29-1
d_call: TRBD1

cdr3_nt: TGTGCCAGCTCACCGTCTAGCCCTCCGGGCGAGCAGTACTTC
cdr3_aa: CASSPSSPPGEQYF
j_call: TRBJ2-7
clone_size: many
v_call: TRBV18
d_call: NA

cdr3_nt: TGTGCCAGCAGAAACACAGGGGGCCCATACGAGCAGTACTTC
cdr3_aa: CASRNTGGPYEQYF
j_call: TRBJ2-7
clone_size: many
v_call: TRBV7-9
d_call: TRBD1

cdr3_nt: TGTGCCTGGAGTGTACGACTAGCGGGGGGCAATGAGCAGTTCTTC
cdr3_aa: CAWSVRLAGGNEQFF
j_call: TRBJ2-1
clone_size: many
v_call: TRBV30
d_call: TRBD2

cdr3_nt: TGTGCCAGCAGTTTAGGGGGGGCTGGGAGGTATGAGCAGTTCTTC
cdr3_aa: CASSLGGAGRYEQFF
j_call: TRBJ2-1
clone_size: few
v_call: TRBV6-5
d_call: NA

cdr3_nt: TGCAGTGCCCTACATCTCGGAGAGACCCAGTACTTC
cdr3_aa: CSALHLGETQYF
j_call: TRBJ2-5
clone_size: many
v_call: TRBV20-1
d_call: NA

cdr3_nt: TGTGCCAGCTCACCACTCACGACAGGGCTCTCCGGCTACACCTTC
cdr3_aa: CASSPLTTGLSGYTF
j_call: TRBJ1-2
clone_size: few
v_call: TRBV18
d_call: TRBD1

cdr3_nt: TGTGCCAGCAGCCGGACTAGCGGGTACAGCACAGATACGCAGTATTTT
cdr3_aa: CASSRTSGYSTDTQYF
j_call: TRBJ2-3
clone_size: many
v_call: TRBV7-2
d_call: TRBD2

cdr3_nt: TGTGCCAGCAGTTTAAGGGCAGGAATGAACACTGAAGCTTTCTTT
cdr3_aa: CASSLRAGMNTEAFF
j_call: TRBJ1-1
clone_size: NA
v_call: TRBV27
d_call: NA

cdr3_nt: TGTGCCAGCAGCACAGACCTGGGGATCTATGGCTACACCTTC
cdr3_aa: CASSTDLGIYGYTF
j_call: TRBJ1-2
clone_size: few
v_call: TRBV7-9
d_call: NA

cdr3_nt: TGTGCCAGCAGTCCCGGACCGGGTAGCGCGATCCAAGAGACCCAGTACTTC
cdr3_aa: CASSPGPGSAIQETQYF
j_call: TRBJ2-5
clone_size: many
v_call: TRBV6-5
d_call: NA

cdr3_nt: TGCGCCAGCAGCGGCGGGACAGGGGGCGCACCCCAGTACTTC
cdr3_aa: CASSGGTGGAPQYF
j_call: TRBJ2-5
clone_size: many
v_call: TRBV5-1
d_call: TRBD1

cdr3_nt: TGTGCCAGCAGCACGGAGGAACCACTAAGGGGCTACACCTTC
cdr3_aa: CASSTEEPLRGYTF
j_call: TRBJ1-2
clone_size: NA
v_call: TRBV7-9
d_call: NA

cdr3_nt: TGCGCCAGCAGCTTGGGACTAACAAACAATGAGCAGTTCTTC
cdr3_aa: CASSLGLTNNEQFF
j_call: TRBJ2-1
clone_size: few
v_call: TRBV5-1
d_call: NA

cdr3_nt: TGTGCCAGCAGTGAACAACCCGCTAGCACAGATACGCAGTATTTT
cdr3_aa: CASSEQPASTDTQYF
j_call: TRBJ2-3
clone_size: few
v_call: TRBV25-1
d_call: NA

cdr3_nt: TGTGCCAGCAGCAAAAGTGGACAGGGCGGCGGGGAGCTGTTTTTT
cdr3_aa: CASSKSGQGGGELFF
j_call: TRBJ2-2
clone_size: NA
v_call: TRBV9
d_call: TRBD1

cdr3_nt: TGCGCCAGCAGCACTAGGGGACAGGGGGCGTTCTGGTCGGCGAACACTGAAGCTTTCTTT
cdr3_aa: CASSTRGQGAFWSANTEAFF
j_call: TRBJ1-1
clone_size: many
v_call: TRBV5-1
d_call: TRBD1

cdr3_nt: TGTGCCACCCAGCAATGGACAGGGACCTCTGAAGCTTTCTTT
cdr3_aa: CATQQWTGTSEAFF
j_call: TRBJ1-1
clone_size: few
v_call: TRBV21-1
d_call: NA

cdr3_nt: TGTGCCAGCAGTTTAGGTGTCAGAGCTAACTATGGCTACACCTTC
cdr3_aa: CASSLGVRANYGYTF
j_call: TRBJ1-2
clone_size: NA
v_call: TRBV12-3/TRBV12-4
d_call: NA

cdr3_nt: TGCAGCGTTGAAGTGGTCCAACCCAACTATGGCTACACCTTC
cdr3_aa: CSVEVVQPNYGYTF
j_call: TRBJ1-2
clone_size: few
v_call: TRBV29-1
d_call: NA

cdr3_nt: TGTGCCAGCAGCCTTGACGGCACGGACTATGGCTACACCTTC
cdr3_aa: CASSLDGTDYGYTF
j_call: TRBJ1-2
clone_size: many
v_call: TRBV7-9
d_call: NA

cdr3_nt: TGTGCCAGCAGCCTGGGGGAGGGGGCTACCCTTGAGACCCAGTACTTC
cdr3_aa: CASSLGEGATLETQYF
j_call: TRBJ2-5
clone_size: few
v_call: TRBV7-9
d_call: NA

cdr3_nt: TGCGCCACCGGGATTCTAGCGGGAGCGGGCACCGGGGAGCTGTTTTTT
cdr3_aa: CATGILAGAGTGELFF
j_call: TRBJ2-2
clone_size: few
v_call: TRBV4-1
d_call: TRBD2

cdr3_nt: TGTGCCAGCAGCTTAACGAGTAGGGGGCATGCTTTCTTT
cdr3_aa: CASSLTSRGHAFF
j_call: TRBJ1-1
clone_size: many
v_call: TRBV7-3
d_call: TRBD1

cdr3_nt: TGTGCCAGCAGCCAGAGGGACAGGGAATACTATGGCTACACCTTC
cdr3_aa: CASSQRDREYYGYTF
j_call: TRBJ1-2
clone_size: few
v_call: TRBV11-2
d_call: TRBD1

cdr3_nt: TGTGCCACCAGCAGAGGCAGCCTAGGGGAACTGTTTTTT
cdr3_aa: CATSRGSLGELFF
j_call: TRBJ1-4
clone_size: few
v_call: TRBV15
d_call: NA

cdr3_nt: TGTGCCAGCAGCGCCCCTTCGAAGAGTGAGCAGTTCTTC
cdr3_aa: CASSAPSKSEQFF
j_call: TRBJ2-1
clone_size: many
v_call: TRBV7-9
d_call: NA

cdr3_nt: TGTGCCAGTAGCGATGCGGCAGGGAAAGACTATGGCTACACCTTC
cdr3_aa: CASSDAAGKDYGYTF
j_call: TRBJ1-2
clone_size: NA
v_call: TRBV19
d_call: NA

cdr3_nt: TGCAGCGTTGGCGGGACAGTAAGCACAGATACGCAGTATTTT
cdr3_aa: CSVGGTVSTDTQYF
j_call: TRBJ2-3
clone_size: many
v_call: TRBV29-1
d_call: NA

cdr3_nt: TGCGCCAGCAGCTTTGAGGGGAGGGCCTATGGCTACACCTTC
cdr3_aa: CASSFEGRAYGYTF
j_call: TRBJ1-2
clone_size: few
v_call: TRBV5-1
d_call: NA

cdr3_nt: TGTGCCAGCAGCCTGGGACGACCGAATGAGCAGTTCTTC
cdr3_aa: CASSLGRPNEQFF
j_call: TRBJ2-1
clone_size: NA
v_call: TRBV3-1
d_call: NA

cdr3_nt: TGCAGTGCCCAGGGGAAATCCTACAATGAGCAGTTCTTC
cdr3_aa: CSAQGKSYNEQFF
j_call: TRBJ2-1
clone_size: NA
v_call: TRBV20-1
d_call: NA